The entry below gives a single TCR beta chain sequence along with its context. The entry originates in a study of identical twins. TCRdb ran MiXCR on the 5' RACE reads and lists one entry per CDR3 protein. Among about 530,000 distinct CDR3 sequences listed, about 15% were seen once. The same data also went into a second study, on yellow fever vaccine responses in identical twins.

The receptor was isolated from a woman younger than 35 in good health. The sequencing input was CD4+ T cells sorted from blood.

The CDR3, as DNA: TGTGCCAGCAGCCAACTGCCTAGCGTTGGGGAGACCCAGTACTTC. This encodes CASSQLPSVGETQYF. This rearrangement joins TRBV14 to TRBJ2-5, with a possible D match to TRBD2 (6 bases). Trimming stripped 2 bases from V and 5 bases from J, with 15 bases between. CDR3 length: 15 amino acids. Germline V lookup: CDR1 SGHDN, CDR2 FVKESK.